This TCR beta chain was captured by sequencing in a study of cytomegalovirus exposure and HLA in healthy donors. It was with 60 Vbeta and 13 Jbeta primers that the PCR ran. Sequenced by immunoSEQ multiplex PCR; TCRdb stores in-frame clones only, minus some. Among about 190,000 clones listed, around 86% were seen once. V lost 8 bases to trimming and J lost 8 bases, with 12 bases between them. The germline V gene has CDR1 MDHEN and CDR2 SYDVKM. This CDR3 spans 11 amino acids. The sample comprised PBMCs. This clonotype was sampled from a woman aged 45-65 years in good health and CMV-seropositive. This sequence joins TRBV28 and TRBJ1-2; D gene unclear. CDR3 amino acids: CASASGSGYTF. DNA of the CDR3: TGTGCCAGCGCCTCGGGGAGCGGCTACACCTTC.